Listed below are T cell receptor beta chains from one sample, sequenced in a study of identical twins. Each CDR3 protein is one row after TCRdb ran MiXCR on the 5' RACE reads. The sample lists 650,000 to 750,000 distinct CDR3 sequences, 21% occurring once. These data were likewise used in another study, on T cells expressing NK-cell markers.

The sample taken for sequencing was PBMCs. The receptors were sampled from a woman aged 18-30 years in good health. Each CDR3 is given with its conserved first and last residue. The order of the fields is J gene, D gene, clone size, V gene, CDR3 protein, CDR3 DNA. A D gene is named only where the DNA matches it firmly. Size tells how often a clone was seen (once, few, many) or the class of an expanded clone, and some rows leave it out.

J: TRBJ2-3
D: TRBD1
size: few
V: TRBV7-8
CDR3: CASSLGQGAVDTQYF
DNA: TGTGCCAGCAGCTTAGGTCAGGGGGCGGTTGATACGCAGTATTTT

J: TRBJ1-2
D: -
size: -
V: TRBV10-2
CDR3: CASRGLQGDGYTF
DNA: TGCGCCAGCAGGGGACTACAGGGAGATGGCTACACCTTC

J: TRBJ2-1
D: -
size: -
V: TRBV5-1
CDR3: CASSLRALDPTLNEQFF
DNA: TGCGCCAGCAGCTTGAGGGCCTTAGACCCTACTCTCAATGAGCAGTTCTTC

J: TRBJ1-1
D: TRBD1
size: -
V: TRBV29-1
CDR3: CSVDEGAEAEAFF
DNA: TGCAGCGTTGATGAGGGGGCAGAGGCTGAAGCTTTCTTT

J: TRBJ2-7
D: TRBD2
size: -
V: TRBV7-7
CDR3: CASSFEAGSYEQYF
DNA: TGTGCCAGCAGCTTCGAAGCGGGAAGCTACGAGCAGTACTTC

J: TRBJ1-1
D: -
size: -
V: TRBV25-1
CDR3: CASSEYLGTAFF
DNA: TGTGCCAGCAGTGAATATTTGGGGACAGCTTTCTTT

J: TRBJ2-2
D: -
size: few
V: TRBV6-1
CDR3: CASSTTELNTGELFF
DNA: TGTGCCAGCAGTACAACGGAGCTAAACACCGGGGAGCTGTTTTTT

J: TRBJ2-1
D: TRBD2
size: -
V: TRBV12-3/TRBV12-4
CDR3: CASSRPGGTYNEQFF
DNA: TGTGCCAGCAGCCGCCCGGGGGGGACCTACAATGAGCAGTTCTTC

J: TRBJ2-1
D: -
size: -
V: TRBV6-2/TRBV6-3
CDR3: CASSYPPWPNNEQFF
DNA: TGTGCCAGCAGTTACCCACCATGGCCCAACAATGAGCAGTTCTTC

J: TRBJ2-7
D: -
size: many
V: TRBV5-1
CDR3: CASSPRGQVEQYF
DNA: TGCGCCAGCAGTCCCCGAGGTCAGGTCGAGCAGTACTTC

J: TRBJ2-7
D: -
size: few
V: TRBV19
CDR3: CASNDPGGSSYEQYF
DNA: TGTGCCAGTAATGACCCCGGAGGATCCTCCTACGAGCAGTACTTC

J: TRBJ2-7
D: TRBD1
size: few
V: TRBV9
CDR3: CASSGAPKRQGLDEQYF
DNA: TGTGCCAGCAGCGGAGCCCCGAAAAGACAGGGGCTCGACGAGCAGTACTTC

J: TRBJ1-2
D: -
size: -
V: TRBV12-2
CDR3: CASRLQGGYTF
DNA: TGTGCAAGTCGCTTACAGGGTGGCTACACCTTC

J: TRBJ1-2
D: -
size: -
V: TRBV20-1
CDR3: CSASPRAESGYTF
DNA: TGCAGTGCTAGCCCCCGAGCGGAGAGTGGCTACACCTTC

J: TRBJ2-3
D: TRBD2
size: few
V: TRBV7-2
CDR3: CASSLVAGTTDTQYF
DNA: TGTGCCAGCAGCTTAGTAGCGGGGACCACAGATACGCAGTATTTT

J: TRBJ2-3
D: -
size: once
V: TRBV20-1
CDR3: CSAKGAPTDTQYF
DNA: TGCAGTGCCAAAGGGGCTCCCACAGATACGCAGTATTTT

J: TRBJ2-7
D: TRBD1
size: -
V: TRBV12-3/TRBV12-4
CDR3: CASSFSGQGVCEQYF
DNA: TGTGCCAGCAGCTTCTCGGGACAGGGGGTTTGCGAGCAGTACTTC

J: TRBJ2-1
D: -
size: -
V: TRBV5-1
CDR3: CASSQTAIPGDEQFF
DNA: TGCGCCAGCAGCCAGACAGCAATCCCCGGCGATGAGCAGTTCTTC

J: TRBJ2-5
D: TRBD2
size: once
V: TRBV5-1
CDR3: CASSLRLAGGEETQYF
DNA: TGCGCCAGCAGCTTGAGACTAGCGGGGGGGGAAGAGACCCAGTACTTC

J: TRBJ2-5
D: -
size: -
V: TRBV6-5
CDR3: CASSTLRGTQYF
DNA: TGTGCCAGCAGTACCCTACGAGGTACCCAGTACTTC

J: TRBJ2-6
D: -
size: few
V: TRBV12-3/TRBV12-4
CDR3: CASAPSGANVLTF
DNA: TGTGCCAGCGCCCCCTCTGGGGCCAACGTCCTGACTTTC

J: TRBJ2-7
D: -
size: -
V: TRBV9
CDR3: CASSPPSNGGHEQYF
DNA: TGTGCCAGCAGCCCCCCCTCCAATGGAGGCCACGAGCAGTACTTC

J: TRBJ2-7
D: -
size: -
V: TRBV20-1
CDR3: CSARRGGSKPYEQYF
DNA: TGCAGTGCAAGACGTGGGGGCAGTAAACCCTACGAGCAGTACTTC